This entry concerns a single T cell receptor (beta chain). Its cognate antigen has yet to be identified. Within one base of it there is no much larger clone, and no base qualities were kept. This entry belongs to a study of OX40 agonist ivuxolimab in advanced cancers. Looking at the study overall: Ivuxolimab, which targeted the costimulatory receptor OX40 (CD134), was an agonistic, fully human IgG2 monoclonal antibody. Intravenous ivuxolimab was administered to patients every 2 weeks at six dose levels: 0.01, 0.1, 0.3, 1.5, 3 and 10 mg/kg. Among the 50 to 55 dose-escalation patients, some 20 had hepatocellular carcinoma, roughly 15 melanoma, 9 renal cell carcinoma and 9 head and neck cancer. A male proportion of 70% to 90% and a mean age of approximately 58 years, ranging from about 23 to 79, were recorded for the dose-escalation cohort. Prior anti-PD-1, anti-PD-L1 or anti-CTLA-4 therapy was permitted, and checkpoint inhibitors had been received by around 40% of dose-escalation patients. Three dose-escalation patients achieved partial responses, one with hepatocellular carcinoma and two with cutaneous melanoma. Peripheral TCRbeta sequencing aimed to test whether ivuxolimab altered TCR sequence diversity and caused clonal T-cell expansion. The paper describes the monotherapy dose-escalation part (N of about 52 patients) of the phase I trial of ivuxolimab. Broader findings and caveats from the paper: Low levels of normalized T-cell clonal expansion were also seen in some patients who did not respond. Clonal expansion of both CD4+ and CD8+ blood T cells was observed from baseline to week 6 at doses 0.1 to 3.0 mg/kg. In the 0.1-3.0 mg/kg groups, partial responders were among the patients with the lowest normalized peripheral clonal expansion, particularly in CD8+ T cells. The antigen specificity of the clonally expanded peripheral T cells was not determined. After ivuxolimab, more expanded clones were found on average in CD8+ T cells than in CD4+ T cells.

For CDR1 and CDR2, the germline V gene (reference sequence) lists SEHNR and FQNEAQ. From the cysteine through the phenylalanine, the CDR3 covers 14 amino acids. CDR3 DNA is the only sequence kept; it has 42 bases, read in frame from the first base. V is cut by 1 base and J by 5 bases, and the space between the germline ends is 11 bases. For sequencing of the TCRbeta CDR3 region, genomic DNA was extracted from the sorted cells. The immunoSEQ Assay was used for sequencing of TCRbeta CDR3 regions. TCRdb obtained this table from immuneACCESS and retained in-frame rearrangements with V and J assigned. These tables miss some clones; where compared with another copy, unresolved V genes account for less than half of the shortfall, and the remainder is unexplained. The sample table lists around 60,000 clones, roughly four fifths of them with a count of one. The top ten clones comprise about 1.5% of the sample.

The trial excluded patients who had a history of autoimmune disease or who were on systemic immunosuppression. Peripheral blood for TCR sequencing was collected from all dose cohorts at baseline, on cycle 4 day 1, and on cycle 7 day 1. The samples were taken from a phase I, first-in-human, multicenter, open-label dose-escalation trial of ivuxolimab. The trial enrolled adults with locally advanced or metastatic head and neck squamous cell, hepatocellular, melanoma or renal cell carcinoma. Before TCR sequencing, CD4+ T cells and CD8+ T cells were sorted from peripheral blood as separate populations. This specimen consisted of CD4+ or CD8+ T cells sorted from blood, obtained in a trial of the OX40 agonist ivuxolimab. Rearrangement joined TRBV7-9 to TRBJ2-5; the D gene is not confidently resolved. The TCR comes from an adult with an advanced solid tumor such as melanoma, head and neck, liver or kidney cancer. The nucleotide sequence is TGTGCCAGCAGCTTAGGAGCAGGACCTGAGACCCAGTACTTC. It codes for CASSLGAGPETQYF. When the CDR3 is completed using the reference TRBV7-9 and TRBJ2-5 genes on either side, the full variable domain is DTGVSQNPRHKITKRGQNVTFRCDPISEHNRLYWYRQTLGQGPEFLTYFQNEAQLEKSRLLSDRFSAERPKGSFSTLEIQRTEQGDSAMYLCASSLGAGPETQYFGPGTRLLVL.